Each of the 23 T cell receptor beta chains below was sequenced from the same sample in a study of identical twins. Each CDR3 protein is one row after TCRdb ran MiXCR on the 5' RACE reads. The repertoire holds about 480,000 distinct CDR3 sequences, 13% to 15% seen once, with approximately 0.52% in the top ten. The same data also went into a second study, on yellow fever vaccine responses in identical twins.

The sequenced sample consisted of CD4+ T cells sorted from blood. All receptors come from a woman under 30 in good health.

The chain recombines TRBV2 with TRBJ1-5; 8 bases are shared with TRBD1. Germline assignment: CDR1 SNHLY and CDR2 FYNNEI. V lost 4 bases and J lost 12; bases outside the gene matches: 5. The CDR3 spans 12 residues. CDR3 DNA: TGTGCCAGCAGTGTAGACAGGGGATACCAGCATTTT. Translating it yields CASSVDRGYQHF.

This clonotype was seen a few times. V usage is TRBV12-3 or TRBV12-4 and J usage is TRBJ2-2; TRBD1 might be the D (5 bases). This CDR3 has 14 residues. The V end was cut by 6 bases, the J end by 7 bases, with 15 bases between. CDR3 sequence reads: CASSLRGYSGELFF. The CDR3 nucleotides are TGTGCCAGCAGCCTAAGGGGATACAGCGGGGAGCTGTTTTTT.

This chain joins TRBV29-1 and TRBJ2-7; no reliable D call. This CDR3 spans 11 amino acids. The germline CDR1 and CDR2 sequences are SQVTM and ANQGSEA. Deletions cut 4 bases from V and 3 bases from J, with 7 bases between. DNA for the CDR3: TGCAGCGTTGTACGAGACTACGAGCAGTACTTC. Translating it yields CSVVRDYEQYF.

This clonotype was seen only a few times. The chain links TRBV12-3 or TRBV12-4 to TRBJ1-3; 9 bases are shared with TRBD1. The CDR3 has 14 residues. Unmatched junction bases numbered 2, after V lost 4 bases and J lost 4 bases. The CDR3 region is CASSSTGGGNTIYF. CDR3 nucleotide sequence: TGTGCCAGCAGTTCGACAGGGGGAGGAAACACCATATATTTT.

This clonotype was observed a few times. The CDR3 DNA is TGTGCCAGCAGTCCGGACAGGGGGCAGACCGGGGAGCTGTTTTTT. Protein sequence: CASSPDRGQTGELFF. V is TRBV12-3 or TRBV12-4 and J is TRBJ2-2; TRBD1 aligns across 11 bases. With 5 bases clipped from V and 5 bases from J, the junction kept 4 bases outside the gene matches. The CDR3 has 15 residues.

This clonotype was counted between two and nine times. The chain carries TRBV5-1 and TRBJ1-6; TRBD1 agrees at 9 bases. J lost 6 bases, V lost 4 bases, and 5 bases had no gene match. CDR1 is SGHRS, CDR2 YFSETQ, per germline. The length of the CDR3 is 15 residues. The CDR3 loop is CASSQGQGSNSPLHF. The CDR3 region has the DNA TGCGCCAGCAGCCAGGGACAGGGTAGTAATTCACCCCTCCACTTT. Full variable domain (rest looked up from reference TRBV5-1 and TRBJ1-6): KAGVTQTPRYLIKTRGQQVTLSCSPISGHRSVSWYQQTPGQGLQFLFEYFSETQRNKGNFPGRFSGRQFSNSRSEMNVSTLELGDSALYLCASSQGQGSNSPLHFGNGTRLTVT.

V is TRBV7-2 and J is TRBJ2-7, with a possible D match to TRBD2 (6 bases). Between the trimmed V and J ends, which lost 2 bases and 7 bases, there was a span of 15 bases. This CDR3 is built from 14 residues. CDR1 and CDR2 (germline): SGHTA, FQGNSA. The CDR3 DNA reads as TGTGCCAGCAGCTTACGCTGGGCAGGGACTGAGCAGTACTTC. It codes for CASSLRWAGTEQYF.

The rearrangement links TRBV21-1 to TRBJ1-5. TRBV21-1 is shown as a pseudogene. This CDR3 spans 17 amino acids. The CDR3 DNA reads as TGTGCCAGCAGCAAAGGTGGTAACGGATATAGCAATCAGCCCCAGCATTTT. Amino acids: CASSKGGNGYSNQPQHF.

This clonotype was seen only a few times. The V and J genes are TRBV7-2 and TRBJ2-7, with TRBD1 identical over 7 bases. After removal of 0 bases from V and 6 bases from J, the junction contained 2 bases not matched to a gene. CDR1 is SGHTA and CDR2 is FQGNSA in the germline V gene. CDR3 length: 13 amino acids. This CDR3 reads CASSLADRVEQYF. CDR3 nucleotides: TGTGCCAGCAGCTTAGCAGACAGGGTCGAGCAGTACTTC. Together with reference TRBV7-2 and TRBJ2-7, the CDR3 gives the full variable domain: GAGVSQSPSNKVTEKGKDVELRCDPISGHTALYWYRQSLGQGLEFLIYFQGNSAPDKSGLPSDRFSAERTGGSVSTLTIQRTQQEDSAVYLCASSLADRVEQYFGPGTRLTVT.

This clonotype was seen a few times. The chain carries TRBV4-3 and TRBJ2-2; D not certain. Looked up from germline, CDR1 is LGHNA and CDR2 is YSLEER. V was pared by 2 bases and J by 7 bases, with 20 bases between. The CDR3 sequence is 17 residues long. CDR3 in amino acids: CASSQLLEPVNGGELFF. In nucleotides, the CDR3 is TGCGCCAGCAGCCAACTTTTGGAACCCGTTAATGGCGGGGAGCTGTTTTTT.

V is TRBV7-2 and J is TRBJ2-7; 10 bases fit TRBD2. Germline V gives CDR1 SGHTA, CDR2 FQGNSA. Losses at the gene ends were 3 bases for V and 3 bases for J; bases not matched to a gene: 5. This CDR3 comprises 15 residues. The CDR3 here is CASSLLAGDFYEQYF. CDR3 coding DNA: TGTGCCAGCAGCTTGCTAGCGGGGGACTTCTACGAGCAGTACTTC. The variable domain in full, completed from reference TRBV7-2 and TRBJ2-7, reads GAGVSQSPSNKVTEKGKDVELRCDPISGHTALYWYRQSLGQGLEFLIYFQGNSAPDKSGLPSDRFSAERTGGSVSTLTIQRTQQEDSAVYLCASSLLAGDFYEQYFGPGTRLTVT.

This clonotype was counted a few times. The chain is built from TRBV27 and TRBJ2-3; TRBD1 is a possible D gene (5 bases). The CDR3 totals 13 residues. V gave up 9 bases and J gave up 5 bases, with 15 bases separating them. Germline V CDR1 and CDR2: MNHEY, SMNVEV (reference sequence). The CDR3 coding sequence is TGTGCCAGTCATGGCAGGGTGGGAGATACGCAGTATTTT. It specifies CASHGRVGDTQYF.

The gene calls are TRBV12-3 or TRBV12-4 and TRBJ1-5, with D unclear. CDR3 length equals 14 residues. V gave up 6 bases and J gave up 5 bases, with 14 bases separating them. The CDR3 bases are TGTGCCAGCAGCCCCGGGAACGGGGATCAGCCCCAGCATTTT. The encoded protein is CASSPGNGDQPQHF.

The chain recombines TRBV3-1 with TRBJ1-1, with 9 bases matching TRBD1. Germline loops: CDR1 LGHDT, CDR2 YNNKEL (reference sequence). The CDR3 is 14 residues long. Losses at the gene ends were 3 bases for V and 5 bases for J; bases not matched to a gene: 4. In nucleotides, the CDR3 is TGTGCCAGCAGCCATTGGGACAGGGTGACTGAAGCTTTCTTT. This translates into CASSHWDRVTEAFF.

The J gene is TRBJ2-7, the V gene TRBV30, with TRBD1 as a possible D gene (6 bases). Germline V CDR1 and CDR2: GTSNPN, SVGIG (reference sequence). Trimming shortened V by 4 bases and J by 6 bases, and 16 bases separated the two germline ends. The CDR3 contains 13 residues. This chain's CDR3 is CAWTQGQGGEQYF. CDR3 sequence (DNA): TGTGCCTGGACACAGGGCCAGGGCGGCGAGCAGTACTTC.

This clonotype was seen only a few times. The J gene is TRBJ2-1, the V gene TRBV5-1; 11 bases match TRBD1. Germline assignment: CDR1 SGHRS and CDR2 YFSETQ. The V segment lost 4 bases and the J segment 2 bases; nucleotides outside the gene matches: 14. The CDR3 covers 19 residues. CDR3 DNA sequence: TGCGCCAGCAGCCCTTGGACAGGGGGCCACTACTCAACCTACAATGAGCAGTTCTTC. This encodes CASSPWTGGHYSTYNEQFF.

This sequence joins TRBV10-3 and TRBJ2-1; 13 nucleotides line up with TRBD2. Germline CDR1 ENHRY, CDR2 SYGVKD. V trimming: 4 bases; J trimming: 6 bases; junction bases outside the gene matches: 9. CDR3 length: 17 amino acids. The CDR3 region is CAISGGLAGEIGNEQFF. CDR3 sequence (DNA): TGTGCCATCAGTGGCGGACTAGCGGGGGAGATCGGCAATGAGCAGTTCTTC.

This clonotype showed up just a few times. The chain has TRBV12-3 or TRBV12-4 and TRBJ2-1; D remains ambiguous. V lost 5 bases to trimming and J lost 0 bases, with 14 bases between them. This CDR3 has 16 residues. CDR3 loop: CASSLRQKSSYNEQFF. The DNA of the CDR3 is TGTGCCAGCAGTCTACGCCAGAAAAGCTCCTACAATGAGCAGTTCTTC.

This clonotype was seen a few times. The gene calls are TRBV20-1 and TRBJ1-2; a possible D gene is TRBD1 (6 bases). This CDR3 is built from 13 residues. Trimming took off 2 bases at V and 6 bases at J, with 13 bases between the two ends. Germline V gives CDR1 DFQATT, CDR2 SNEGSKA (reference sequence). The chain's CDR3 is CSARQGTGHGYTF. The DNA of the CDR3 is TGCAGTGCTAGACAGGGGACGGGTCATGGCTACACCTTC.

This clonotype was counted a few times. V and J are TRBV10-3 and TRBJ2-5; D not resolved. With 3 bases removed from V and 3 bases from J, the gap between germline ends came to 2 bases. The CDR3 sequence is 11 residues long. The V gene's germline CDR1 is ENHRY and CDR2 SYGVKD. The DNA for the CDR3 is TGTGCCATCAGTGAAAAAGAGACCCAGTACTTC. The encoded protein is CAISEKETQYF.

There are a few counts of this clonotype. V usage is TRBV28 and J usage is TRBJ2-7, with D maybe TRBD1 (6 bases). Trimming took off 3 bases at V and 2 bases at J, with 11 bases between the two ends. From germline, CDR1 is MDHEN and CDR2 SYDVKM. The CDR3 consists of 14 residues. The CDR3 DNA follows: TGTGCCAGCAGTTTTTCCAGGGGAGCCTACGAGCAGTACTTC. This sequence encodes CASSFSRGAYEQYF.

The chain combines TRBV7-2 with TRBJ1-6; D is undetermined. Germline V gives CDR1 SGHTA, CDR2 FQGNSA. The CDR3 consists of 13 residues. V dropped 2 bases and J dropped 9 bases, with 8 bases sitting between them. CDR3 sequence (DNA): TGTGCCAGCAGCTTATCGGCATCTTCACCCCTCCACTTT. It yields the protein CASSLSASSPLHF.

This clonotype occurred a few times. The chain joins TRBV28 to TRBJ2-1; D might be TRBD2 (6 bases). The V end was cut by 7 bases, the J end by 3 bases, with 16 bases between. This CDR3 contains 15 residues. Germline assignment: CDR1 MDHEN and CDR2 SYDVKM. The CDR3 is CASTIARGVYNEQFF. The CDR3 nucleotides are TGTGCCAGCACCATAGCGCGCGGGGTCTACAATGAGCAGTTCTTC.